What follows are 9 T cell receptor beta chains derived from one specimen sequenced in a study of graft-versus-host responses after intestinal transplantation. These TCRs' antigens remain unknown. Some clones are missing from TCRdb's copy, which holds only in-frame ones; the method was immunoSEQ multiplex PCR. The sample has tens of thousands of clones, 89% seen once; the top ten hold 2.5%. The sequencing used unstimulated CD8+ T cells sorted from spleen or lymph node cells, collected before intestinal transplant. The receptors stem from a human donor who received an intestinal transplant.

V gene TRBV10-3 combines with J gene TRBJ2-7, with D unresolved. V lost 3 bases to trimming and J lost 1 base, with 7 bases between them. There are 13 residues in the CDR3. Per the germline V gene, CDR1 is ENHRY and CDR2 is SYGVKD. CDR3 residues: CAISEESSYEQYF. The CDR3, as DNA: TGTGCCATCAGTGAAGAGAGTTCCTACGAGCAGTACTTC.

The chain uses TRBV9 and TRBJ2-3, with 9 bases identical to TRBD2. Trimming at V came to 4 bases and at J to 2 bases, leaving 5 bases not matched to a gene. The germline V gene has CDR1 SGDLS and CDR2 YYNGEE. This CDR3 has 15 amino acids. The CDR3: CASSPRLAATDTQYF. The CDR3 DNA sequence: TGTGCCAGCAGCCCGCGACTAGCGGCCACAGATACGCAGTATTTT.

Points on this clone: The sample has other DNA sequences that encode this CDR3 too. The chain couples TRBV29-1 to TRBJ1-2, with D perhaps matching TRBD1 (6 bases). The CDR3 runs to 12 residues. Trimming pared 7 bases from V and 2 bases from J, leaving 11 bases between. Per the germline V gene, CDR1 is SQVTM and CDR2 is ANQGSEA. The CDR3 reads CSAPTGNYGYTF. As DNA, the CDR3 is TGCAGCGCCCCCACAGGGAACTATGGCTACACCTTC.

The chain has TRBV9 and TRBJ2-2; possible D gene TRBD1, 5 bases. The CDR3 covers 15 residues. Trimming cost V 1 base and J 5 bases, with 12 bases left between them. CDR1 is SGDLS and CDR2 is YYNGEE in the germline V gene. CDR3 protein: CASSVSGAETGELFF. The CDR3 bases are TGTGCCAGCAGCGTAAGTGGGGCGGAAACCGGGGAGCTGTTTTTT. Full variable domain (remainder filled in from reference TRBV9 and TRBJ2-2): DSGVTQTPKHLITATGQRVTLRCSPRSGDLSVYWYQQSLDQGLQFLIQYYNGEERAKGNILERFSAQQFPDLHSELNLSSLELGDSALYFCASSVSGAETGELFFGEGSRLTVL.

The V gene is TRBV28, the J gene TRBJ2-7, with 12 positions matching TRBD2. This CDR3 spans 14 amino acids. Germline assignment: CDR1 MDHEN and CDR2 SYDVKM. Losses at the gene ends were 7 bases for V and 4 bases for J; bases not matched to a gene: 5. CDR3 loop: CASNPSGGVYEQYF. The CDR3 DNA reads TGTGCCAGCAATCCTAGCGGGGGGGTTTACGAGCAGTACTTC.

V is TRBV21-1 and J is TRBJ1-5; the tabulated D call, TRBD1, remains unverified against the DNA. TRBV21-1 is flagged as a pseudogene. The CDR3 is made up of 15 amino acids. The CDR3 is CASSTRDRGNQPQHF. The CDR3 bases are TGTGCCAGCAGCACCCGGGACAGGGGGAATCAGCCCCAGCATTTT.

V usage is TRBV10-1 and J usage is TRBJ1-5; 8 bases align to TRBD1. The CDR3 sequence is 18 residues long. The J segment lost 0 bases and the V segment lost 0 bases, leaving 7 bases of the junction unmatched. Germline assignment: CDR1 WNHNN and CDR2 SYGVQD (reference sequence). CDR3 sequence reads: CASSESRDRSYSNQPQHF. CDR3 in DNA: TGCGCCAGCAGTGAGTCCAGGGACAGGAGTTATAGCAATCAGCCCCAGCATTTT.

J is TRBJ2-3 and V is TRBV2; 11 bases line up with TRBD2. In germline, CDR1 is SNHLY, CDR2 FYNNEI. Germline trimming cut 2 bases from V and 1 base from J; bases unmatched to any gene: 8. This CDR3 spans 18 amino acids. The CDR3 protein is CASSELAGGSKGTDTQYF. DNA of the CDR3: TGTGCCAGCAGTGAATTAGCGGGAGGGAGTAAGGGCACAGATACGCAGTATTTT.

This clone was counted only a few times. The chain couples TRBV13 to TRBJ1-5; D is unclear. From germline, CDR1 is PRHDT and CDR2 FYEKMQ (reference sequence). This CDR3 region has 12 residues. The V end was cut by 5 bases, the J end by 8 bases, with 10 bases between. For the CDR3, the DNA is TGTGCCAGCAGCACCCACGGAGAGCCCCAGCATTTT. This encodes CASSTHGEPQHF.